The entry below describes one T cell receptor beta chain. Its antigen is unidentified. This PCR relied on a set of 60 Vbeta primers and 13 Jbeta primers. The table came from immunoSEQ multiplex PCR; TCRdb's copy has only in-frame clones and leaves some out. The sample carries roughly 180,000 clones, more than 70% recorded once. The data were taken from a study of cytomegalovirus exposure and HLA in healthy donors. Broader study findings: Later analysis revealed greater clonal expansion in HLA-associated TCR beta chains than in equally common others.

The germline V gene encodes CDR1 MNHEY and CDR2 SMNVEV (reference sequence). CDR3 size: 17 residues. V lost 6 bases and J lost 3; bases outside the gene matches: 9. V is TRBV27 and J is TRBJ2-6, with 9 bases matching TRBD2. The receptor's source is a woman between 45 and 60 years old in good health and CMV-seropositive. Sequencing was carried out using PBMCs. CDR3: CASRYLAGEGGANVLTF. CDR3 bases: TGTGCCAGCAGGTATTTAGCGGGAGAGGGTGGGGCCAACGTCCTGACTTTC. The full variable domain, with the rest looked up from reference TRBV27 and TRBJ2-6, is EAQVTQNPRYLITVTGKKLTVTCSQNMNHEYMSWYRQDPGLGLRQIYYSMNVEVTDKGDVPEGYKVSRKEKRNFPLILESPSPNQTSLYFCASRYLAGEGGANVLTFGAGSRLTVL.